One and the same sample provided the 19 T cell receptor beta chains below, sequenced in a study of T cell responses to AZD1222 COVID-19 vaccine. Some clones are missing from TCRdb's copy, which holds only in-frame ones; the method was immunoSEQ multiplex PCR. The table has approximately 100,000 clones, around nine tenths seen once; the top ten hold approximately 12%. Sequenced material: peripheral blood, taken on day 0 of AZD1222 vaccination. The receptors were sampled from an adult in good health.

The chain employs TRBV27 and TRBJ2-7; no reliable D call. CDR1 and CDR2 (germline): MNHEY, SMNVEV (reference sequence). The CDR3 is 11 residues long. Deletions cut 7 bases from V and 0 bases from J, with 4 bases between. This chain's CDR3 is CASTSSYEQYF. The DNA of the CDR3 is TGTGCCAGCACGAGCTCCTACGAGCAGTACTTC.

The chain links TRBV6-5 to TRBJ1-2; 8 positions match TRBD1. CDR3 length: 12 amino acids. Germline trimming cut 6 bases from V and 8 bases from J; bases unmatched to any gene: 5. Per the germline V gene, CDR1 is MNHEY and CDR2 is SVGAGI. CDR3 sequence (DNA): TGTGCCAGCAGGGGACAGGTGGTCGGCTACACCTTC. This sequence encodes CASRGQVVGYTF.

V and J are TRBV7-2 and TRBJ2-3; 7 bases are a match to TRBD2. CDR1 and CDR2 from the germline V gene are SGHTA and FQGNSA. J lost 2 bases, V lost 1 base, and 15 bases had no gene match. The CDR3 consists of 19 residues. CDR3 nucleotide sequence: TGTGCCAGCAGCTTAGGGGGCGGGGGAGCGGGGCCGTACACAGATACGCAGTATTTT. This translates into CASSLGGGGAGPYTDTQYF.

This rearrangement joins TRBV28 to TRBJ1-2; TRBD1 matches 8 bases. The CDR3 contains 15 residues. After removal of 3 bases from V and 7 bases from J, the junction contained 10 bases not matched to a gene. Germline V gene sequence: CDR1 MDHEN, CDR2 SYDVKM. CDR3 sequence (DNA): TGTGCCAGCAGTTTCCCAAAATCACAGGGGGGTGGCTACACCTTC. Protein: CASSFPKSQGGGYTF.

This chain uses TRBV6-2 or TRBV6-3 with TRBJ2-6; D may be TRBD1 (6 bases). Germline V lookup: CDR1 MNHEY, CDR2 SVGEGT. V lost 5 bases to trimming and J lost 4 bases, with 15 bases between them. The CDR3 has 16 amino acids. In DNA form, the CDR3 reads TGTGCCAGCAGTGCACAGGCAGGGGCCGGGGCCAACGTCCTGACTTTC. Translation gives CASSAQAGAGANVLTF.

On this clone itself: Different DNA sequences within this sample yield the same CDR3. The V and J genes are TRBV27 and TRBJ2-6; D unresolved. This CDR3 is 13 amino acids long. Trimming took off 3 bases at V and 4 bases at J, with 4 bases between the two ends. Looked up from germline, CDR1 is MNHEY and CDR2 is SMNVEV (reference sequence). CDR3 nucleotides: TGTGCCAGCAGTTTGAGCGGGGCCAACGTCCTGACTTTC. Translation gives CASSLSGANVLTF.

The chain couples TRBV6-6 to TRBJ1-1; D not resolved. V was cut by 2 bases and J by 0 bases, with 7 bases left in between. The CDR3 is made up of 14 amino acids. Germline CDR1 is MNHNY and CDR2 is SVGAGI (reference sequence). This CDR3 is CASSYGQMNTEAFF. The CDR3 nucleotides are TGTGCCAGCAGTTACGGCCAGATGAACACTGAAGCTTTCTTT.

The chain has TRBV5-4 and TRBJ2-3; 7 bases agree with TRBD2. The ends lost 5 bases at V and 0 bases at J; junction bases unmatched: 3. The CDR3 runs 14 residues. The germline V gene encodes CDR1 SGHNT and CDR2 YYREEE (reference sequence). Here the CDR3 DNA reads TGTGCCAGCAGAACTAGCGTGAGCACAGATACGCAGTATTTT. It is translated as CASRTSVSTDTQYF.

CDR3 in DNA: TGTGCCAGCAGCAAAAAAGGGACAGGGGGCTTATCCGAATCAAGGCCCCAGCATTTT. It translates to CASSKKGTGGLSESRPQHF. The chain is built from TRBV21-1 and TRBJ1-5; the D call TRBD1 from the table was never checked on the DNA. TRBV21-1 is described as a pseudogene. The CDR3 length is 19 residues.

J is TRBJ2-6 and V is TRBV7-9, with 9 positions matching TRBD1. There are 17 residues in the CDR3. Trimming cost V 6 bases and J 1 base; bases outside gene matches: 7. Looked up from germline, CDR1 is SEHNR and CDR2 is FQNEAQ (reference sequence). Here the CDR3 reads CASRPGTGLSGANVLTF. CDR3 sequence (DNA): TGTGCCAGCAGACCCGGGACAGGGCTGTCTGGGGCCAACGTCCTGACTTTC.

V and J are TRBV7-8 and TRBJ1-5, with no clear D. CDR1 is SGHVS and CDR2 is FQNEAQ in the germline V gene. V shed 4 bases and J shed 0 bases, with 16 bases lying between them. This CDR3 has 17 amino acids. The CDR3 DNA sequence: TGTGCCAGCAGCTCTGCTCAGCGAACCTATAGCAATCAGCCCCAGCATTTT. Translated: CASSSAQRTYSNQPQHF.

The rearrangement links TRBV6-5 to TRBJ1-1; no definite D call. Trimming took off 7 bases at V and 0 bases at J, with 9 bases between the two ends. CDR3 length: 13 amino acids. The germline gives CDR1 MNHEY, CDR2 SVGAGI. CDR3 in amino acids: CASKAAMNTEAFF. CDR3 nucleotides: TGTGCCAGCAAGGCGGCTATGAACACTGAAGCTTTCTTT.

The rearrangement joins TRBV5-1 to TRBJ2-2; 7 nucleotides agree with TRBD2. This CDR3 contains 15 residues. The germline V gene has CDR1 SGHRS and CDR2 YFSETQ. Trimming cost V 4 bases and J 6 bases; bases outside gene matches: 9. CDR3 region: CASSRGAGEAGELFF. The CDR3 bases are TGCGCCAGCAGCCGCGGGGCGGGAGAGGCCGGGGAGCTGTTTTTT.

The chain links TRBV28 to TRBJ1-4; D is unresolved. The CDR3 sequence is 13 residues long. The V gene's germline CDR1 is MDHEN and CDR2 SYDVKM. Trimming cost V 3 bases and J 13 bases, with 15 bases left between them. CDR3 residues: CASSFLGSGVLFF. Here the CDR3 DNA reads TGTGCCAGCAGTTTTTTAGGAAGCGGAGTACTGTTTTTT.

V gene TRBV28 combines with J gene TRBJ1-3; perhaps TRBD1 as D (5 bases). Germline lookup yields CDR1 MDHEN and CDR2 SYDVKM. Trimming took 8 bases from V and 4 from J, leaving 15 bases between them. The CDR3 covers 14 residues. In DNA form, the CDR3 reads TGTGCCAGCGGGACGGCAACTGGGGGAAACACCATATATTTT. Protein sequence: CASGTATGGNTIYF. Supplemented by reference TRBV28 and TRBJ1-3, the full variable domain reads DVKVTQSSRYLVKRTGEKVFLECVQDMDHENMFWYRQDPGLGLRLIYFSYDVKMKEKGDIPEGYSVSREKKERFSLILESASTNQTSMYLCASGTATGGNTIYFGEGSWLTVV.

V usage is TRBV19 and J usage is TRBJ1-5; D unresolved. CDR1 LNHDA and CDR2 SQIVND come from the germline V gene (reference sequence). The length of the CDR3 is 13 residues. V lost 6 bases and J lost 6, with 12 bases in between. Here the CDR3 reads CASRDLLPQPQHF. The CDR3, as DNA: TGTGCCAGTAGAGATCTGCTGCCTCAGCCCCAGCATTTT. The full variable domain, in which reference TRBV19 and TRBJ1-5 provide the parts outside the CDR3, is DGGITQSPKYLFRKEGQNVTLSCEQNLNHDAMYWYRQDPGQGLRLIYYSQIVNDFQKGDIAEGYSVSREKKESFPLTVTSAQKNPTAFYLCASRDLLPQPQHFGDGTRLSIL.

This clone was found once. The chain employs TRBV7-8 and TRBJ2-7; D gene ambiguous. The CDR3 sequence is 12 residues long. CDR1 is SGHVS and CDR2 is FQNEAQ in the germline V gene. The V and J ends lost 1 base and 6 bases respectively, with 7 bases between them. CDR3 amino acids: CASSLGSAEQYF. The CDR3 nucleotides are TGTGCCAGCAGCTTAGGGTCGGCCGAGCAGTACTTC.

CDR3 amino acids: CSVVSGIYEQYF. CDR3 DNA: TGCAGCGTTGTTAGCGGGATCTACGAGCAGTACTTC. The V call is TRBV29-1, the J call TRBJ2-7; TRBD2 agrees at 8 bases. Trimming took 4 bases from V and 3 from J; bases not matched to a gene: 2. This CDR3 contains 12 residues. CDR1 is SQVTM and CDR2 is ANQGSEA in the germline V gene.

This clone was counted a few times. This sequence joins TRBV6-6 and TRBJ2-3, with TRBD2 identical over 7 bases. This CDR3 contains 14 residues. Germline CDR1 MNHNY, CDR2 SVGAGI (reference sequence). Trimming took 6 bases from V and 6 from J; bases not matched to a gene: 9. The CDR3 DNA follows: TGTGCCAGCAGCAGGGAGGGCCGTTGGGATACGCAGTATTTT. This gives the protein CASSREGRWDTQYF.